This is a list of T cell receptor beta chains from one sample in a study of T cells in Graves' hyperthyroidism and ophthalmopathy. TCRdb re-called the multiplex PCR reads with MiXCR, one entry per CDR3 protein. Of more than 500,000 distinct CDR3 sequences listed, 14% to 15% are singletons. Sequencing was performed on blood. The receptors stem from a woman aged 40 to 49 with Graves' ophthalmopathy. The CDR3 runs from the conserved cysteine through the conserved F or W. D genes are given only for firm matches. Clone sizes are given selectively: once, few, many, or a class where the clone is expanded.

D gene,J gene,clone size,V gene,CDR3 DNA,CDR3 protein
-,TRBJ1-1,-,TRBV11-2,TGCGCCACTCAGGGGAATATGAACACTGAAGCTTTCTTT,CATQGNMNTEAFF
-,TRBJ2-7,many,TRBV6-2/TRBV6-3,TGTGCCAGCACCGCCGACATAAACTACGAGCAGTACTTC,CASTADINYEQYF
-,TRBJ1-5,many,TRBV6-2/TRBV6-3,TGTGCCAGCAGGACTAGCAATCAGCCCCAGCATTTT,CASRTSNQPQHF
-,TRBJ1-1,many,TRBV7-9,TGTGCCAGCAGTGATGGACAGAGGAACACTGAAGCTTTCTTT,CASSDGQRNTEAFF
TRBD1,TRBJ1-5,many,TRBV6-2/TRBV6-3,TGTGCCAGCAGGGCCCACAGGGGTGTAGGCAATCAGCCCCAGCATTTT,CASRAHRGVGNQPQHF
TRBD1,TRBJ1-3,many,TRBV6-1,TGTGCCAGCAGCAGACCCGGGACAGAGATATATTTT,CASSRPGTEIYF
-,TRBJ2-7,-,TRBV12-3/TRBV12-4,TGTGCCAGCAGAGCTCGGACAGACTCCTACGAGCAGTACTTC,CASRARTDSYEQYF
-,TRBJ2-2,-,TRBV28,TGTGCCAGCAGCCCCGGAAGAGCCACCGGCACCGGGGAGCTGTTTTTT,CASSPGRATGTGELFF
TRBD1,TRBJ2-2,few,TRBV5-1,TGCGCCAGCAGCTTGACAGGGGGCAGGGGCCGGACCGGGGAGCTGTTTTTT,CASSLTGGRGRTGELFF
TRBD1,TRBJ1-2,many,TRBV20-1,TGCAGTGCTACCCGAGGACAGGGTGTCGATGGCTACACCTTC,CSATRGQGVDGYTF
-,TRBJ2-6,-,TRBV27,TGTGCCAGCAAGTCCTTGACTGGGGCCAACGTCCTGACTTTC,CASKSLTGANVLTF
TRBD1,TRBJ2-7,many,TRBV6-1,TGTGCCAGCAGTGAAGAGGGACAGTCGTGGTACGAGCAGTACTTC,CASSEEGQSWYEQYF
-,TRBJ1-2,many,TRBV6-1,TGTGCCAGCAGCACGACAGCTAACTATGGCTACACCTTC,CASSTTANYGYTF
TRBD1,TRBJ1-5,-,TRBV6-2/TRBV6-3,TGTGCCAGCCACACAGGGGATCAGCCCCAGCATTTT,CASHTGDQPQHF
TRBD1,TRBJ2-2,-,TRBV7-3,TGTGCCAGCAGCTCGCGGACAGGGTGGAGCACCGGGGAGCTGTTTTTT,CASSSRTGWSTGELFF
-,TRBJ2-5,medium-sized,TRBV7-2,TGTGCCAGCAGCCCGCCCTGGGCCCAAGAGACCCAGTACTTC,CASSPPWAQETQYF
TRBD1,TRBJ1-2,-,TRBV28,TGTGCCAGCAGTTCGACAGGGGACCGTCCGAGTTCAAACTATGGCTACACCTTC,CASSSTGDRPSSNYGYTF
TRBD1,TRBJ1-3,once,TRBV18,TGTGCCAGCTCCGGCCCACAGGGGTCCGACTCTGGAAACACCATATATTTT,CASSGPQGSDSGNTIYF
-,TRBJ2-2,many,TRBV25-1,TGTGCCAGCAGTTTATTGGGACCCAGCACCGGGGAGCTGTTTTTT,CASSLLGPSTGELFF
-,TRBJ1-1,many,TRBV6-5,TGTGCCAGCAGGCCCAGGGGAGGGAACACTGAAGCTTTCTTT,CASRPRGGNTEAFF
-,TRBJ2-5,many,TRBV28,TGTGCCAGCAGTCCGGGAGGACAGCAAGAGACCCAGTACTTC,CASSPGGQQETQYF
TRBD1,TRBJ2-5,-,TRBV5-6,TGTGCCAGCAGCCATACAGGGGGCGGGGAGACCCAGTACTTC,CASSHTGGGETQYF
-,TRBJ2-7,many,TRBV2,TGTGCCAGTCGGCTCGACAAGGCTTCCTACGAGCAGTACTTC,CASRLDKASYEQYF
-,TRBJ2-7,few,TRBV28,TGTGCCACGGAAGGATCCTACGAGCAGTACTTC,CATEGSYEQYF
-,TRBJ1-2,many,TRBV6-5,TGTGCCAGCAGTTACTCGAGGGTGGGGAGGGCTAACTATGGCTACACCTTC,CASSYSRVGRANYGYTF
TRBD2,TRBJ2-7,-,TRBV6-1,TGTGCCAGCCATAGCGGGAGCACCGAGCAGTACTTC,CASHSGSTEQYF
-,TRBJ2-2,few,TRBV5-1,TGCGCCAGCAGCTTGTATCCCCGGGCTCGGGGCCCGAACACCGGGGAGCTGTTTTTT,CASSLYPRARGPNTGELFF
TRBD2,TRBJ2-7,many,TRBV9,TGTGCCAGCAGCGACGAACTTTTTACCGGACTAGCGGGAGGGCCGTGTTACGAGCAGTATTTC,CASSDELFTGLAGGPCYEQYF
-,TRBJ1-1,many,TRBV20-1,TGCAGTGCTAGAGACCCTTGGGATCCCGAAGCTTTCTTT,CSARDPWDPEAFF
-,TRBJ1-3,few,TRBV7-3,TGTGCCAGCAGCTTAGGGGGGGTAGGGAACACCATATATTTT,CASSLGGVGNTIYF
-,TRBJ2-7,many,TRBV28,TGTGCCAGCAACGTGGGACCACCGTTAGATTACGAGCAGTACTTC,CASNVGPPLDYEQYF
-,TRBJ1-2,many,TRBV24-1,TGTGCCACCTGGACAGACTACTATGGCTACACCTTC,CATWTDYYGYTF
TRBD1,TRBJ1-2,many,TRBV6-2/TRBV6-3,TGTGCCAGCAGTTACGGACAGGGAGATGGCTACACCTTC,CASSYGQGDGYTF
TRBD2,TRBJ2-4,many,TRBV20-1,TGCAGTGCACCGCTGCGGGGGGCGGCGAACATTCAGTACTTC,CSAPLRGAANIQYF
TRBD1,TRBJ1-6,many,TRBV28,TGTGCCAGCAGTTCCGCCTTTAATGACAGGGGGCTAAGGAATTCACCCCTCCACTTT,CASSSAFNDRGLRNSPLHF
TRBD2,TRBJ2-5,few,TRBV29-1,TGCAGCGTTGGGGACTACATACCCCAAGAGACCCAGTACTTC,CSVGDYIPQETQYF
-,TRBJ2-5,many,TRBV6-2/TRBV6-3,TGTGCCAGCAGTTACGCGATCGGCCTGGGTCAGAAGACCCAGTACTTC,CASSYAIGLGQKTQYF
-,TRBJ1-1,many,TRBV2,TGTGCCAGCAGTGGGGGGCGCACTGAAGCTTTCTTT,CASSGGRTEAFF
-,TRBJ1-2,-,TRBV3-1,TGTGCCAGCAGCCAAACGAAATGGAATGGCTACACCTTC,CASSQTKWNGYTF
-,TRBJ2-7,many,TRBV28,TGTGCCAGCAGTTTACGGACAGGGCGGGGGTACGAGCAGTACTTC,CASSLRTGRGYEQYF
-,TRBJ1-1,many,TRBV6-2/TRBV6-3,TGTGCCAGCAGTTATGAGGACAGCTTTAACACTGAAGCTTTCTTT,CASSYEDSFNTEAFF
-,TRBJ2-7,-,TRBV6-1,TGTGCCAGCAGTGAAGGAAGTCGAGGGCTTACCTCCTACGAGCAGTACTTC,CASSEGSRGLTSYEQYF
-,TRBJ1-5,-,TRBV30,TGTGCCTGGAGTGCCCAGGGGAGCAATCAGCCCCAGCATTTT,CAWSAQGSNQPQHF
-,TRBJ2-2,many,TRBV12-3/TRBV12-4,TGTGCCAGCAGTCCCCGGGGGCGGGAGTTGAACACCGGGGAGCTGTTTTTT,CASSPRGRELNTGELFF
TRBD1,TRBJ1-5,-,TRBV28,TGTGCCAGCAGTTTGGGCAGGGGGGTACTGAGCAATCAGCCCCAGCATTTT,CASSLGRGVLSNQPQHF
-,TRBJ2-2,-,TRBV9,TGTGCCAGCAGCGTAGCTTCGGGGGCCACCGGGGAGCTGTTTTTT,CASSVASGATGELFF